The 5 T cell receptor beta chains below were found in one sample sequenced in a study of blood T cell repertoires in COVID-19. Clones were sequenced by immunoSEQ multiplex PCR, and TCRdb holds only the in-frame ones, with some missing. The sample carries 400,000 to 450,000 clones, roughly 88% recorded once. The sample was PBMCs or T cells enriched from blood (not recorded which). The source is a man younger than 35 who had recovered from COVID-19.

J is TRBJ2-1 and V is TRBV5-1; 7 bases map to TRBD1. There are 14 residues in the CDR3. Germline CDR1 SGHRS, CDR2 YFSETQ. The trim removed 0 bases at V and 6 bases at J, leaving 3 bases unmatched. The CDR3 protein is CASSLEGAFNEQFF. The CDR3 nucleotides are TGCGCCAGCAGCTTGGAGGGGGCCTTCAATGAGCAGTTCTTC.

The chain recombines TRBV25-1 with TRBJ1-4; 7 bases are a match to TRBD1. V was clipped by 5 bases and J by 8 bases; unmatched bases: 8. Germline values: CDR1 MGHDK, CDR2 SYGVNS. CDR3 length: 14 residues. The CDR3 loop reads CASSRSGTDEKLFF. CDR3 in DNA: TGTGCCAGCAGTCGTAGCGGGACAGACGAAAAACTGTTTTTT.

V usage is TRBV27 and J usage is TRBJ2-7, with TRBD1 matching over 8 bases. J was trimmed by 5 bases and V by 10 bases; bases with no gene match: 7. CDR3 size: 12 residues. Germline V CDR1 and CDR2: MNHEY, SMNVEV (reference sequence). The CDR3 reads CATRQGSHEQYF. The CDR3 DNA reads as TGTGCCACCCGACAGGGGAGCCACGAGCAGTACTTC.

The J gene is TRBJ2-1, the V gene TRBV19; D possibly corresponds to TRBD2 (5 bases). The ends were cut back, 3 bases at V and 2 bases at J, with 11 bases in the middle. This CDR3 is 15 amino acids long. Germline V CDR1 and CDR2: LNHDA, SQIVND (reference sequence). CDR3 amino acids: CASSIEGGPYNEQFF. The CDR3 DNA follows: TGTGCCAGTAGTATCGAGGGTGGACCCTACAATGAGCAGTTCTTC.

V usage is TRBV7-9 and J usage is TRBJ1-5; D is uncertain. Trimming pared 4 bases from V and 6 bases from J, leaving 16 bases between. Germline assignment: CDR1 SEHNR and CDR2 FQNEAQ (reference sequence). The CDR3 runs 15 residues. CDR3: CASSSSGGRAQPQHF. Written as DNA, the CDR3 is TGTGCCAGCAGCTCCTCCGGAGGGAGGGCTCAGCCCCAGCATTTT.